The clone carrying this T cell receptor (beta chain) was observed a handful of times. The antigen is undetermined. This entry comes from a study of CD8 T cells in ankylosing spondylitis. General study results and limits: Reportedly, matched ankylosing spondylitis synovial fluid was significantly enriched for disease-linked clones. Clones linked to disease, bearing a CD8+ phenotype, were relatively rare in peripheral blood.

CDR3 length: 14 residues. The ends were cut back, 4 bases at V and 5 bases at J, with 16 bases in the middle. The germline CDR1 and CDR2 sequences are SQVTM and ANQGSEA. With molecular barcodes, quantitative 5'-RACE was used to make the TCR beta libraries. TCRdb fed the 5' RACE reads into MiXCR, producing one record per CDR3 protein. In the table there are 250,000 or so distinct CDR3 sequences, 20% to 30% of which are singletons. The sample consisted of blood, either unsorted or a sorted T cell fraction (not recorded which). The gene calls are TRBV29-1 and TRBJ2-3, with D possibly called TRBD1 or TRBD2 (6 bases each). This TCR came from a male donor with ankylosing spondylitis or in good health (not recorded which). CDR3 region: CSVGSGGRGDTQYF. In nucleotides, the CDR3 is TGCAGCGTTGGGAGTGGGGGGCGAGGAGATACGCAGTATTTT.